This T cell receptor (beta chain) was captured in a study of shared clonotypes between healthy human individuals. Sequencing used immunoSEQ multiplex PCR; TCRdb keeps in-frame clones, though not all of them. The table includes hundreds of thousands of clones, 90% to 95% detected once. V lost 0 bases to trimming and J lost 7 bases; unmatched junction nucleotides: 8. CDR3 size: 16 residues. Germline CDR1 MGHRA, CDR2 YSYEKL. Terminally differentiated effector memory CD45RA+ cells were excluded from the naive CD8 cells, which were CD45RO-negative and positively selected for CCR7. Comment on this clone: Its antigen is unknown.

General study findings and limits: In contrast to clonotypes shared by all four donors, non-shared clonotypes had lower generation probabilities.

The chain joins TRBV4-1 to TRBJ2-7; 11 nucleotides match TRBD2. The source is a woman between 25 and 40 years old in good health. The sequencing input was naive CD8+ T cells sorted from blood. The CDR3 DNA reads TGCGCCAGCAGCCAAGACCCACTAGCGGGAGTGGGTGAGCAGTACTTC. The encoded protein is CASSQDPLAGVGEQYF.